The source of this TCR beta chain is a study of a mutant IDH1 vaccine in newly diagnosed glioma. Study at large: Treated patients, 62.5% male and 37.5% female, averaged around 40 years of age.

This clone showed up just a few times. Time point denoted: baseline, week 1 (first vaccination visit). As to treatment: pre-vaccination baseline after standard-of-care therapy. The assay was immunoSEQ multiplex PCR, and TCRdb's table has in-frame clones only and misses some. This sample yields 55,000 to 70,000 clones, of which 79% are seen a single time; roughly 8.2% belongs to the top ten. This clonotype was sampled from a man over 45 with glioma. Sample: PBMCs, taken from a glioma patient treated with radiotherapy, temozolomide or both.

The CDR3 region is CASSIRSAGTEAFF. DNA of the CDR3: TGTGCCAGCAGTATCAGGTCAGCGGGGACTGAAGCTTTCTTT. The rearrangement uses TRBV6-1 and TRBJ1-1; no clear D gene. This CDR3 contains 14 residues. Per germline, CDR1 MNHNS and CDR2 SASEGT. V was cut by 5 bases and J by 5 bases, with 15 bases left in between.